This TCR beta chain was sequenced for a study of T cells after yellow fever vaccination. V lost 5 bases, J lost 4 bases, and 8 bases stayed unmatched. This CDR3 is 15 amino acids long. Germline V lookup: CDR1 MNHEY, CDR2 SMNVEV (reference sequence). One entry per CDR3 protein results from TCRdb running MiXCR on the 5' RACE reads. The sample carries under 55,000 distinct CDR3 sequences, 6.5% to 8.5% recorded once. Notes on the study in general: The secondary response peaked faster, at day 5 versus 15, but was weaker. Post-booster repertoires again held most primary-vaccination clones (approximately 96% CD4, 75% to 90% CD8).

The clonotype originates from a man aged 30-40 years who received the YFV17D yellow fever vaccine. The chain has TRBV27 and TRBJ1-1; the match to TRBD1 covers 9 bases. The sample consisted of CD8+ T cells not binding an NS4B(214-222) dextramer, sorted from PBMCs, taken 45 days after the yellow fever booster vaccination. CDR3 amino acids: CASSISGTGITEAFF. The CDR3 bases are TGTGCCAGCAGTATTTCCGGGACAGGGATCACTGAAGCTTTCTTT.